This T cell receptor beta chain was profiled in a study of T-cell reconstitution after alpha-beta-depleted transplantation in children. The study's findings and limits: Where some patients showed high TCRbeta diversity at day 60, it came from recipient T cells and thymic progenitors that had survived. In patients about two months after transplant, alpha-beta T cells reportedly arose from several hundred expanded graft clones. At the one-year point after transplant, T-cell counts and TCRbeta diversity were found to come mostly from T cells that had been newly produced.

V dropped 4 bases and J dropped 2 bases, with 13 bases sitting between them. Germline CDR1 LGHNA, CDR2 YNFKEQ. The CDR3 is made up of 15 amino acids. About this clonotype: What it binds is unknown.

Library preparation (for TCRbeta) was performed with unique molecular identifiers. TCRdb itself ran the PCR reads through MiXCR, one entry per CDR3 protein. The table records 800,000 to 1,000,000 distinct CDR3 sequences, less than 30% of them present only once. The receptor was derived from a boy in the first two years of life who had a stem cell transplant for SCID, so the T cells may come from the graft donor. The V gene is TRBV4-2, the J gene TRBJ2-3; possibly TRBD1 for D (6 bases). Here the sequenced sample was PBMCs, mostly from graft donor cells, taken 360 days after TCRalphabeta/CD19-depleted stem cell transplant. The CDR3 sequence is CASSPAGVLTDTQYF. CDR3 bases: TGTGCCAGCAGCCCGGCAGGGGTCCTCACAGATACGCAGTATTTT.